This T cell receptor (beta chain) is drawn from a study of T cells in Graves' hyperthyroidism and ophthalmopathy. Amplification yielded TCR beta CDR3 regions, with RNA transcripts as the source. The study used the HTBI primer set for a first-round RT-PCR of the TCR CDR3. TCRdb re-analysed the multiplex PCR reads in MiXCR, keeping a single row per CDR3 protein. The sample shows about 600,000 distinct CDR3 sequences, roughly 14% of them seen only once. PBMCs were obtained from 9 to 10 ml fresh peripheral blood. This clonotype appeared many times. This CDR3 region has 14 residues. Germline CDR1 SGHTA, CDR2 FQGTGA. V gave up 4 bases and J gave up 6 bases; unmatched junction bases: 4.

The origin of this receptor is a woman in her forties or fifties with Graves' ophthalmopathy. Sequenced material: blood. The V gene is TRBV7-3, the J gene TRBJ2-2; 8 positions agree with TRBD2. Written as DNA, the CDR3 is TGTGCCAGCAGCTGGACTAGCTACTCCGGGGAGCTGTTTTTT. Residues: CASSWTSYSGELFF.